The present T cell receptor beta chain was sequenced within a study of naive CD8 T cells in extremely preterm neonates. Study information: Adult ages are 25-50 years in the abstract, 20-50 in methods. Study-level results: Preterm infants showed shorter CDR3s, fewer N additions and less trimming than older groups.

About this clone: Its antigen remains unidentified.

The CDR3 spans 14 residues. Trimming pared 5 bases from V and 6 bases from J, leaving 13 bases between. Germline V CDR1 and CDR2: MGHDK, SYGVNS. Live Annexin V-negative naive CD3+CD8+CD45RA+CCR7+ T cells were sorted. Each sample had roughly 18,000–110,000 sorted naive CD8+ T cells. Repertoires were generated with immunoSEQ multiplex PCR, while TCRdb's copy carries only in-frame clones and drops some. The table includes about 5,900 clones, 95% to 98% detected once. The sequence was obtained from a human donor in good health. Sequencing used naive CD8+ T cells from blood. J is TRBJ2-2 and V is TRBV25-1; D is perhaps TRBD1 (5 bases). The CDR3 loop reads CASSYKGYAGELFF. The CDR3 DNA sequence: TGTGCCAGCAGTTACAAGGGGTACGCCGGGGAGCTGTTTTTT.